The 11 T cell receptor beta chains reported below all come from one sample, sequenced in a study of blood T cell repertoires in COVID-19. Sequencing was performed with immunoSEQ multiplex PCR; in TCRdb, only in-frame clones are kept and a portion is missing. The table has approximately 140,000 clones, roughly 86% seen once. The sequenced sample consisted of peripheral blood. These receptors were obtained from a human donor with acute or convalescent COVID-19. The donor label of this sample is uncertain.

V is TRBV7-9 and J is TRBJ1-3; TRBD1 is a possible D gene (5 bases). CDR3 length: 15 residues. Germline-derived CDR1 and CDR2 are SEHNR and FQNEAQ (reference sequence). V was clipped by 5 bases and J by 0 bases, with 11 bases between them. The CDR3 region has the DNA TGTGCCAGCAGCAGGGACGGAGCCTCTGGAAACACCATATATTTT. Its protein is CASSRDGASGNTIYF.

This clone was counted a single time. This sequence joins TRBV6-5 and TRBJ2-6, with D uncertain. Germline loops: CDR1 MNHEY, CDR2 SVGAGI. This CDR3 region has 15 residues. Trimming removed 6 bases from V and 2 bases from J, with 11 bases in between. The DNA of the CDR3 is TGTGCCAGCAGAAGCGTAGAAACTGGGGCCAACGTCCTGACTTTC. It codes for CASRSVETGANVLTF.

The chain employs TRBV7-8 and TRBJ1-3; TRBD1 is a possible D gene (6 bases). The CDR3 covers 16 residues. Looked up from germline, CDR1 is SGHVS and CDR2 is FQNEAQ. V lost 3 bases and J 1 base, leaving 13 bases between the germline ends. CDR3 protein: CASSFSGVTSGNTIYF. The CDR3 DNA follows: TGTGCCAGCAGCTTCTCAGGGGTAACATCTGGAAACACCATATATTTT.

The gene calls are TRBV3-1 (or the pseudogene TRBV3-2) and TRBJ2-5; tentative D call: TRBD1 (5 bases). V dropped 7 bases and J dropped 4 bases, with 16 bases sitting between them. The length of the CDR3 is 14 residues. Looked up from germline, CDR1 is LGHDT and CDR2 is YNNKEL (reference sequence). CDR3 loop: CASNKGSEGETQYF. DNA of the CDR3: TGTGCCAGCAACAAGGGGTCTGAAGGAGAGACCCAGTACTTC.

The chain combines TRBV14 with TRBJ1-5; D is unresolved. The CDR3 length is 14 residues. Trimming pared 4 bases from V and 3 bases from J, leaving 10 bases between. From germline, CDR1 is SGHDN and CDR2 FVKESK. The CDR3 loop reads CASSRAGFNQPQHF. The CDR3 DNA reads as TGTGCCAGCAGCCGCGCGGGGTTCAATCAGCCCCAGCATTTT.

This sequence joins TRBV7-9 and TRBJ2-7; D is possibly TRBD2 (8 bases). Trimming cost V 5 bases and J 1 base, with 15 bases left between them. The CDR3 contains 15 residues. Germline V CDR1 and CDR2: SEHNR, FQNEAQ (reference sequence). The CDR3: CASSPGGTASYEQYF. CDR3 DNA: TGTGCCAGCAGCCCGGGGGGGACAGCTTCCTACGAGCAGTACTTC.

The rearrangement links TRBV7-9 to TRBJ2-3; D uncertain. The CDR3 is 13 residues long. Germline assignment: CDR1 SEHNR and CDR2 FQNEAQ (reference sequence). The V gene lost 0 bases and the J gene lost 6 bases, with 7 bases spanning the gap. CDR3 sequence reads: CASSLAIVDTQYF. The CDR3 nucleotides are TGTGCCAGCAGCTTAGCAATAGTCGATACGCAGTATTTT.

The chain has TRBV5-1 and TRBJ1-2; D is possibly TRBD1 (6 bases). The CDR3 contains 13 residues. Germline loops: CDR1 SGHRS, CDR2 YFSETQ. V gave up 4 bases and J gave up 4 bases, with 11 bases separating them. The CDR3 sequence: CASSEQGTYGYTF. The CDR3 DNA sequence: TGCGCCAGCAGCGAGCAGGGGACCTATGGCTACACCTTC.

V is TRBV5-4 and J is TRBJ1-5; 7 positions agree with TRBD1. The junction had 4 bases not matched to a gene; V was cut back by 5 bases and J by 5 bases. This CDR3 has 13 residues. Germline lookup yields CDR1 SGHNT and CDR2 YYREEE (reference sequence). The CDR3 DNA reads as TGTGCCAGCAGTAGACAGGGCGATCAGCCCCAGCATTTT. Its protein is CASSRQGDQPQHF.

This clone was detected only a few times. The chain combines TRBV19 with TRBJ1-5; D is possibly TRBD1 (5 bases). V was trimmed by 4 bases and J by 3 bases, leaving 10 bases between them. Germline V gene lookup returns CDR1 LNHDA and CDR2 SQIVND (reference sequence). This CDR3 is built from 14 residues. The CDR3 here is CASSTRQYNQPQHF. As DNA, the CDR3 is TGTGCCAGTAGTACACGACAGTACAATCAGCCCCAGCATTTT.

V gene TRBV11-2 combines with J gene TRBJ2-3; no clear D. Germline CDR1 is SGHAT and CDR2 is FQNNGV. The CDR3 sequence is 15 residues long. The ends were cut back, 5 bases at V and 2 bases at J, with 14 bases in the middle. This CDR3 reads CASSPVARYTDTQYF. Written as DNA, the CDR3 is TGTGCCAGCAGCCCTGTGGCCCGATACACAGATACGCAGTATTTT.